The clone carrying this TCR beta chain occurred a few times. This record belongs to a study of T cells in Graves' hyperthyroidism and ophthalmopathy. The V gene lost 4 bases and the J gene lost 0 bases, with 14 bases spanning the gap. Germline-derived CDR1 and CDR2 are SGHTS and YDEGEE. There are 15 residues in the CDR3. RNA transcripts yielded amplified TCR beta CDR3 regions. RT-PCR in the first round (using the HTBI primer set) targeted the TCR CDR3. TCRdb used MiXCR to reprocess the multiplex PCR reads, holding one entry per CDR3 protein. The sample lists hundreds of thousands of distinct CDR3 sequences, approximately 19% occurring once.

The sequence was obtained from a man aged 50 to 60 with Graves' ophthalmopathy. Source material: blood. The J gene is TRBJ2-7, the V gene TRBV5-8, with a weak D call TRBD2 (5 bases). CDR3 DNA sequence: TGTGCCAGCAGCCTCTCCCACGGACTCTCCTACGAGCAGTACTTC. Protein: CASSLSHGLSYEQYF.